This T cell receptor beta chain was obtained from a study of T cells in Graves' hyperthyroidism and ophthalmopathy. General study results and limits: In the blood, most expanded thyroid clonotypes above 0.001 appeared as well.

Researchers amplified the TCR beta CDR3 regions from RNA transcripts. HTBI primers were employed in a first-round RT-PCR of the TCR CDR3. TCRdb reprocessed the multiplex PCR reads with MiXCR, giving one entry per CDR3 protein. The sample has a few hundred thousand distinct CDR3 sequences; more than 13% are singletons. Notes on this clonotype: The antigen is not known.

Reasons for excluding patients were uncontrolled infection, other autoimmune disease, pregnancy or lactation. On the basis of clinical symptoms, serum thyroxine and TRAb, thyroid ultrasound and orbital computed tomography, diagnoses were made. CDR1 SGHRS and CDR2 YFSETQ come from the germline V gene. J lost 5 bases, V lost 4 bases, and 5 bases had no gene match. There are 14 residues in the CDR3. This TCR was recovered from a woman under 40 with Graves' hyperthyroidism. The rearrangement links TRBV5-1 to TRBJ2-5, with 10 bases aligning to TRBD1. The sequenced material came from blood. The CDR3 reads CASSPTGGWETQYF. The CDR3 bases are TGCGCCAGCAGCCCGACAGGGGGCTGGGAGACCCAGTACTTC.